This is a list of T cell receptor beta chains from one sample in a study of early T cells in non-severe SARS-CoV-2 infection. Using its own MiXCR run on the 5' RACE reads, TCRdb lists one record per CDR3 protein. The data show roughly 28,000 distinct CDR3 sequences, approximately 4.8% seen once. The sequenced material came from whole blood. These receptors were collected from an adult who was a healthcare worker with PCR-confirmed SARS-CoV-2 infection or an uninfected control (not recorded which). CDR3s include the opening cysteine and the closing phenylalanine or tryptophan. The D gene is left open where the match is weak. Some rows mark clone size as missing; the rest say once, few, many or name a class of expanded clone.

J,V,D,size,CDR3,DNA
TRBJ1-3,TRBV5-6,.,many,CASSLAAGTSGNTIYF,TGTGCCAGCAGCTTGGCCGCAGGAACCTCTGGAAACACCATATATTTT
TRBJ2-2,TRBV6-5,TRBD1,.,CASSYDRGPTGELFF,TGTGCCAGCAGTTACGACAGGGGGCCCACCGGGGAGCTGTTTTTT
TRBJ2-1,TRBV9,.,many,CASSAGGSSYNEQFF,TGTGCCAGCAGCGCCGGGGGTAGCTCCTACAATGAGCAGTTCTTC
TRBJ2-1,TRBV3-1,.,many,CASSLRGAEQFF,TGTGCCAGCAGCCTTCGGGGGGCTGAGCAGTTCTTC
TRBJ2-2,TRBV7-8,.,many,CASSQAGTNTGELFF,TGTGCCAGCAGCCAAGCCGGGACCAACACCGGGGAGCTGTTTTTT
TRBJ2-2,TRBV20-1,.,many,CSARDVGFGVRGTGELFF,TGCAGTGCTAGAGATGTTGGTTTCGGGGTACGGGGCACCGGGGAGCTGTTTTTT
TRBJ2-7,TRBV20-1,.,many,CSAGPERVAREQYF,TGCAGTGCTGGACCCGAGAGGGTGGCGAGGGAGCAGTACTTC
TRBJ2-7,TRBV19,TRBD1,few,CASSDLQGHSYEQYF,TGTGCCAGTAGTGACCTACAGGGGCACTCCTACGAGCAGTACTTC
TRBJ2-1,TRBV5-4,TRBD2,many,CASSLQRGRYNEQFF,TGTGCCAGCAGCCTTCAGCGGGGGCGCTACAATGAGCAGTTCTTC
TRBJ2-7,TRBV30,TRBD2,many,CAWSALAGPYEQYF,TGTGCCTGGAGTGCCCTAGCGGGGCCCTACGAGCAGTACTTC
TRBJ1-1,TRBV4-3,.,many,CASSQAEMNTEAFF,TGCGCCAGCAGCCAGGCCGAAATGAACACTGAAGCTTTCTTT
TRBJ2-1,TRBV30,TRBD2,few,CAWNRAGGPDEQFF,TGTGCCTGGAATCGAGCGGGGGGGCCGGATGAGCAGTTCTTC
TRBJ2-5,TRBV12-3/TRBV12-4,TRBD2,many,CASSFGIAGGQETQYF,TGTGCCAGCAGTTTCGGAATAGCGGGGGGCCAAGAGACCCAGTACTTC
TRBJ2-7,TRBV10-3,.,many,CAIMAASTYEQYF,TGTGCCATCATGGCGGCTAGCACCTACGAGCAGTACTTC
TRBJ2-2,TRBV20-1,TRBD2,many,CSATSGGAGGELFF,TGCAGTGCTACTAGCGGGGGGGCTGGCGGGGAGCTGTTTTTT
TRBJ2-2,TRBV5-5,.,few,CASSFDGNLNTGELFF,TGTGCCAGCAGCTTTGACGGCAACCTGAACACCGGGGAGCTGTTTTTT
TRBJ2-3,TRBV25-1,.,.,CASSEMGLADTQYF,TGTGCCAGCAGTGAAATGGGGTTGGCAGATACGCAGTATTTT
TRBJ1-3,TRBV13,.,many,CASSFGGGFSGNTIYF,TGTGCCAGCAGCTTCGGTGGTGGTTTCTCTGGAAACACCATATATTTT